Detailed here is one TCR beta chain. This sample stems from a study of blood T cells in healthy people across ages. Alongside a J-beta primer mix, a sample-barcoded 5' primer served in a second PCR lasting about 7 to 12 cycles. A 12-random-nucleotide template-switch adaptor tagged each cDNA molecule. Per-sample output comprised a minimum of 2.5 million paired-end reads containing CDR3. TCRdb passed the 5' RACE reads through MiXCR, listing each CDR3 protein once. This table has hundreds of thousands of distinct CDR3 sequences, 40% to 50% appearing once. The source is a man aged 55-75 years in good health. The sample taken for sequencing was blood.

CDR3 sequence: CASSYPMNTEAFF. CDR3 DNA sequence: TGTGCCAGCAGTTACCCGATGAACACTGAAGCTTTCTTT. This rearrangement joins TRBV6-6 to TRBJ1-1; unclear D gene. V lost 2 bases, J lost 0 bases, and 4 bases lay in between. The CDR3 totals 13 residues. CDR1 and CDR2 from the germline V gene are MNHNY and SVGAGI (reference sequence).